This T cell receptor beta chain was recovered during a study of blood T cell repertoires in COVID-19. Study overall: COVID-19 samples collected from the United States, Italy and Spain covered acute and convalescent phases.

CDR3 length: 14 amino acids. V lost 0 bases, J lost 8 bases, and 4 bases stayed unmatched. From germline, CDR1 is SGHRS and CDR2 YFSETQ. Methods used by the authors: Counts of nucleated cells, estimated from reference gene primer amplification, were obtained. The method was immunoSEQ multiplex PCR; TCRdb's version includes in-frame clones alone and lacks a portion of them. V and J calls and clone size are given by that table; D and trimming were obtained from the DNA. The sample holds 220,000 or so clones, around 80% seen once. Sequenced material: peripheral blood. This receptor was obtained from a young man with active or convalescent COVID-19. The chain combines TRBV5-1 with TRBJ1-4; TRBD1 matches 7 bases. The CDR3 nucleotides read TGCGCCAGCAGCTTGGGCGCAGGGGGGGAAAAACTGTTTTTT. Translation gives CASSLGAGGEKLFF.